The present T cell receptor beta chain was sequenced within a study of PD-1 blockade in classical Hodgkin lymphoma. Every patient relapsed after autologous stem cell transplantation, and brentuximab vedotin exposure varied. Method: immunoSEQ multiplex PCR; TCRdb's copy keeps in-frame clones and lacks some. The sample includes some 100,000 clones, about nine tenths of them seen just once. Overall study findings and caveats: Reported baseline diversity: healthy donors highest, relapsed/refractory patients lowest.

Remarks on this clone: Its antigen is undetermined.

The input for sequencing was peripheral blood mononuclear cells (PBMCs), taken at baseline. This clonotype was sampled from a human donor with classical Hodgkin lymphoma.

The CDR3 sequence is CASRTRTGGYEQYF. CDR3 coding DNA: TGTGCCAGCAGAACTCGGACTGGGGGCTACGAGCAGTACTTC. The chain combines TRBV6-5 with TRBJ2-7, with D perhaps assigned TRBD1 or TRBD2 (5 bases each). This CDR3 is built from 14 residues. Germline V gives CDR1 MNHEY, CDR2 SVGAGI. V lost 6 bases and J 3 bases, leaving 15 bases between the germline ends.